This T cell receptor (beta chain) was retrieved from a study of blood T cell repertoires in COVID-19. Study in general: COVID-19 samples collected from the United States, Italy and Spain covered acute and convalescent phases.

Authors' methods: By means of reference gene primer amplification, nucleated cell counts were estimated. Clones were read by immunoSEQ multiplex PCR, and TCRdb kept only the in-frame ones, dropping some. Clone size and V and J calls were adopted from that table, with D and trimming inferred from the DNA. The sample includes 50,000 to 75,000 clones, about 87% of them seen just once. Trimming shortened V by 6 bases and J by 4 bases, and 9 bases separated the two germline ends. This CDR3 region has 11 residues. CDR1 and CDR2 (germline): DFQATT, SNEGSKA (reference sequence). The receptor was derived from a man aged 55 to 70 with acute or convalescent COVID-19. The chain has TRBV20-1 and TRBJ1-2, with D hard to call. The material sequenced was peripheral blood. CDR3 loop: CSAPGLYGYTF. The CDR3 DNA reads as TGCAGTGCCCCCGGACTCTATGGCTACACCTTC.